This T cell receptor (beta chain) is drawn from a study of OX40 agonist ivuxolimab in advanced cancers. Sequenced by immunoSEQ multiplex PCR; TCRdb stores in-frame clones only, minus some. The table includes about 33,000 clones, 75% to 90% detected once. The germline V and J ends were trimmed by 1 base and 3 bases, with 11 bases remaining between them. CDR1 SGHNT and CDR2 YYREEE come from the germline V gene (reference sequence). This CDR3 spans 14 amino acids. Notes on the study in general: Also showing low normalized T-cell clonal expansion were some of the nonresponders. Clones of CD4+ and CD8+ blood T cells grew by week 6 at doses of 0.1 to 3.0 mg/kg. On average, CD8+ T cells showed a greater number of expanded clones than CD4+.

With respect to this clone: Antigen: not known.

The TCR originated in an adult with an advanced solid tumor such as melanoma, head and neck, liver or kidney cancer. This specimen consisted of CD4+ or CD8+ T cells sorted from blood, obtained in a trial of the OX40 agonist ivuxolimab. This chain uses TRBV5-4 with TRBJ2-7, with D unclear. The CDR3 DNA reads TGTGCCAGCAGCTTGTCCCCAGAAAGCTACGAGCAGTACTTC. Translated, it gives CASSLSPESYEQYF.